This T cell receptor (beta chain) was retrieved from a study of early T cells in non-severe SARS-CoV-2 infection. Trimming pared 5 bases from V and 1 base from J, leaving 14 bases between. Germline-derived CDR1 and CDR2 are LNHNV and YYDKDF (reference sequence). CDR3 length: 15 amino acids. This clonotype has a handful of counts. TCRdb used MiXCR to reprocess the 5' RACE reads, holding one entry per CDR3 protein. The profile shows approximately 88,000 distinct CDR3 sequences, about an eighth of them singletons. This chain connects TRBV15 to TRBJ1-1; perhaps TRBD1 as D (5 bases). What was sequenced was whole blood. The TCR originated in an adult who was a healthcare worker with PCR-confirmed SARS-CoV-2 infection or an uninfected control (not recorded which). CDR3 amino acids: CATSGGAKGNTEAFF. DNA of the CDR3: TGTGCCACCAGCGGAGGGGCTAAGGGGAACACTGAAGCTTTCTTT.